This record looks at one T cell receptor (beta chain) sequence and its context. In the original workflow: Amplification of reference gene primers provided the estimated nucleated cell counts. Only in-frame clones appear in the TCRdb table, and some are missing; sequencing was by immunoSEQ multiplex PCR. V and J calls and clone size are as listed in that table; D and trimming were resolved from the DNA. Among approximately 280,000 clones listed, around 90% were seen once. The record originates from a study of blood T cell repertoires in COVID-19. About the study: Some COVID-19 samples were acute and others convalescent; all came from the United States, Italy and Spain.

V dropped 4 bases and J dropped 5; count of bases not matched to a gene: 14. The germline gives CDR1 MNHEY, CDR2 SVGEGT. The CDR3 has 18 residues. The source material was peripheral blood. The rearrangement uses TRBV6-2 or TRBV6-3 and TRBJ2-3; the match to TRBD2 covers 11 bases. This TCR was recovered from a man between 18 and 29 years old with active or convalescent COVID-19. The CDR3 reads CASSSPRIAGGRGDTQYF. The CDR3 bases are TGTGCCAGCAGTTCCCCCCGGATAGCGGGGGGGCGGGGAGATACGCAGTATTTT.